Following are 21 T cell receptor beta chains from one sample sequenced in a study of human T cells and chemical hapten exposure (dated by TCRdb to the early 2020s). The library came from RACE. Instrument used: NextSeq 500. Through fastp at Q25 and MiXCR, TCRdb rebuilt clones from the public reads, retaining in-frame beta chains. Duplicate CDR3 protein sequences are folded into a single record with the most common DNA and genes. The sample records approximately 90,000 distinct CDR3 sequences, more than 9% of which are singletons. 2% to 2.5% of the sample is held by the ten biggest clonotypes. The sample's time point label is to be understood as: patch test 1, 2 weeks after DPC sensitization. The sample's treatment or condition label, in plain terms: therapeutic diphenylcyclopropenone sensitization with weekly scalp DPC. The sample here was whole blood, taken in connection with sensitization to the hapten diphenylcyclopropenone (DPC). All receptors derive from a man in his forties or fifties with alopecia areata. Some clones in this sample may be carry-over from other donors' samples.

The chain has TRBV25-1 and TRBJ2-1; D remains unclear. This CDR3 is 13 amino acids long. CDR1 is MGHDK, CDR2 SYGVNS, per germline. Trimming took 4 bases from V and 6 from J, leaving 10 bases between them. The CDR3, as DNA: TGTGCCAGCAGTGGCGATCCGAGCAATGAGCAGTTCTTC. This codes for CASSGDPSNEQFF.

This clonotype counts as medium-sized. The chain links TRBV20-1 to TRBJ1-1; D is unresolved. Germline CDR1 DFQATT, CDR2 SNEGSKA (reference sequence). Trimming left V 3 bases short and J 10 bases short, with 18 bases between. This CDR3 comprises 13 residues. The CDR3 coding sequence is TGCAGTGCTAGCCCCGTCGGGCCGTTTGGAGCTTTCTTT. This encodes CSASPVGPFGAFF.

This clonotype was recorded at least ten times. The chain has TRBV10-3 and TRBJ1-1; a weak D match, TRBD1 (5 bases). Germline lookup yields CDR1 ENHRY and CDR2 SYGVKD. V shed 4 bases and J shed 0 bases, with 9 bases lying between them. The CDR3 is 14 residues long. CDR3 sequence (DNA): TGTGCCATCAGTGGGTGGGGACTGAACACTGAAGCTTTCTTT. It specifies CAISGWGLNTEAFF.

In this sample, this clonotype turned up many times. This sequence joins TRBV4-3 and TRBJ2-6; 7 bases align to TRBD1. Germline V gene data show CDR1 as LGHNA and CDR2 as YSLEER. The V and J ends lost 0 bases and 0 bases, in that order; junction bases with no gene match: 2. CDR3 length: 17 residues. CDR3 coding DNA: TGCGCCAGCAGCCAAGATCCAGGGGGCTCTGGGGCCAACGTCCTGACTTTC. It yields the protein CASSQDPGGSGANVLTF.

This clonotype was recorded many times. V is TRBV20-1 and J is TRBJ1-6; tentatively, D is TRBD1 (5 bases). Trimming took 3 bases from V and 9 from J, leaving 12 bases between them. The CDR3 has 13 amino acids. The germline V gene has CDR1 DFQATT and CDR2 SNEGSKA (reference sequence). This chain's CDR3 is CSASGGVSSPLHF. As DNA, the CDR3 is TGCAGTGCTAGCGGGGGGGTTAGTTCACCCCTCCACTTT.

This clonotype was counted only a few times. The genes are TRBV19 and TRBJ1-3, with 7 bases that match TRBD1. The germline CDR1 and CDR2 sequences are LNHDA and SQIVND (reference sequence). The V gene end was trimmed by 6 bases and the J gene end by 3 bases; junction bases not matched to a gene: 2. This CDR3 comprises 13 residues. In nucleotides, the CDR3 is TGTGCCAGTAGCGACAGGGTTGGAAACACCATATATTTT. Residues: CASSDRVGNTIYF.

This chain connects TRBV5-1 to TRBJ2-1; D remains ambiguous. Germline CDR1 is SGHRS and CDR2 is YFSETQ. The CDR3 contains 12 residues. The ends were cut back, 4 bases at V and 10 bases at J, with 12 bases in the middle. The CDR3, as DNA: TGCGCCAGCAGCAGGGCGGAGAAAGAGCAGTTCTTC. Protein sequence: CASSRAEKEQFF.

The chain combines TRBV10-3 with TRBJ1-4; TRBD1 matches 7 bases. This CDR3 has 14 residues. Germline CDR1 and CDR2: ENHRY and SYGVKD. The ends lost 5 bases at V and 5 bases at J; junction bases unmatched: 5. CDR3 in amino acids: CAISPGGQNEKLFF. CDR3 coding DNA: TGTGCCATCAGTCCAGGGGGGCAGAATGAAAAACTGTTTTTT.

This clonotype occurred many times. The V gene is TRBV18, the J gene TRBJ2-7; D is perhaps TRBD1 (6 bases). The CDR3 extends over 14 amino acids. Germline loops: CDR1 KGHSH, CDR2 LQKENI. Trimming took off 2 bases at V and 7 bases at J, with 15 bases between the two ends. CDR3 in amino acids: CASSPGQPRKEQYV. CDR3 DNA sequence: TGTGCCAGCTCACCAGGACAGCCTCGTAAAGAGCAGTACGTC.

This clonotype has just a few counts. V and J are TRBV11-2 and TRBJ2-5; no reliable D call. Trimming cost V 1 base and J 2 bases, with 8 bases left between them. CDR1 and CDR2 from the germline V gene are SGHAT and FQNNGV. CDR3 size: 14 residues. CDR3 nucleotides: TGTGCCAGCAGCTTAGTGTCGGATCAAGAGACCCAGTACTTC. Encoded protein: CASSLVSDQETQYF.

V is TRBV4-2 and J is TRBJ2-4; TRBD1 aligns across 10 bases. The V and J ends lost 2 bases and 6 bases, in that order; junction bases with no gene match: 4. CDR1 is LGHNA, CDR2 YNFKEQ, per germline. CDR3 length: 15 residues. The CDR3 coding sequence is TGTGCCAGCAGCCAAACTGGGACAGGGGCAAACATTCAGTACTTC. Translation gives CASSQTGTGANIQYF.

This clonotype was seen a few times. The V call is TRBV20-1, the J call TRBJ1-2; TRBD1 aligns across 7 bases. This CDR3 spans 14 amino acids. V trimming: 3 bases; J trimming: 3 bases; junction bases outside the gene matches: 7. Germline lookup yields CDR1 DFQATT and CDR2 SNEGSKA (reference sequence). CDR3 amino acids: CSASTGAFDYGYTF. CDR3 coding DNA: TGCAGTGCTAGTACAGGGGCTTTCGACTATGGCTACACCTTC.

This clonotype has ten or more counts. This chain joins TRBV7-2 and TRBJ2-3; 7 bases agree with TRBD2. Per germline, CDR1 SGHTA and CDR2 FQGNSA. The CDR3 extends over 16 amino acids. V was clipped by 5 bases and J by 0 bases; unmatched bases: 8. CDR3 nucleotides: TGTGCCAGCAGCCCCACTAGCGTTGTAAGCACAGATACGCAGTATTTT. As protein: CASSPTSVVSTDTQYF.

A few counts support this clonotype. The chain combines TRBV29-1 with TRBJ1-1; no firm D call. Germline V CDR1 and CDR2: SQVTM, ANQGSEA. The CDR3 runs to 13 residues. V dropped 1 base and J dropped 1 base, with 7 bases sitting between them. The CDR3, as DNA: TGCAGCGTTGAAGGGTTTCAGAACACTGAAGCTTTCTTT. Residues: CSVEGFQNTEAFF.

This clonotype has just a few counts. CDR3 loop: CSARSSSTGGNEQFF. DNA of the CDR3: TGCAGTGCTAGAAGCTCTTCGACCGGGGGCAATGAGCAGTTCTTC. The V gene is TRBV20-1, the J gene TRBJ2-1; a weak D match, TRBD2 (6 bases). The germline CDR1 and CDR2 sequences are DFQATT and SNEGSKA (reference sequence). The CDR3 spans 15 residues. With 2 bases removed from V and 6 bases from J, the gap between germline ends came to 17 bases.

The V gene is TRBV7-2, the J gene TRBJ2-7, with 9 bases identical to TRBD2. The CDR3 covers 14 residues. In germline, CDR1 is SGHTA, CDR2 FQGNSA. V dropped 1 base and J dropped 4; count of bases not matched to a gene: 2. Here the CDR3 reads CASSLGLAGYEQYV. The CDR3 DNA reads as TGTGCCAGCAGCTTAGGGCTAGCGGGATACGAGCAGTACGTC.

CDR3 sequence (DNA): TGTGCCAGCAGCTTAGGAGGGGGCAAAACAGATACGCAGTATTTT. It is translated as CASSLGGGKTDTQYF. This rearrangement joins TRBV7-2 to TRBJ2-3; 7 bases match TRBD1. The CDR3 runs to 15 residues. Germline V gene lookup returns CDR1 SGHTA and CDR2 FQGNSA. With 1 base clipped from V and 3 bases from J, the junction kept 4 bases outside the gene matches. The full variable domain, with the rest looked up from reference TRBV7-2 and TRBJ2-3, is GAGVSQSPSNKVTEKGKDVELRCDPISGHTALYWYRQSLGQGLEFLIYFQGNSAPDKSGLPSDRFSAERTGGSVSTLTIQRTQQEDSAVYLCASSLGGGKTDTQYFGPGTRLTVL.

This clonotype was seen many times. This sequence joins TRBV3-1 and TRBJ2-7; a weak D match, TRBD2 (6 bases). CDR3 size: 14 residues. The V gene's germline CDR1 is LGHDT and CDR2 YNNKEL (reference sequence). V was trimmed by 4 bases and J by 2 bases, leaving 12 bases between them. Here the CDR3 reads CASSRRGTAYEQYF. DNA of the CDR3: TGTGCCAGCAGCCGCCGGGGGACGGCCTACGAGCAGTACTTC.

By share, this clonotype ranks as medium-sized (0.01 to 0.1%). The genes are TRBV6-5 and TRBJ2-5; TRBD2 might be the D (6 bases). The CDR3 is 14 residues long. Germline V gene data show CDR1 as MNHEY and CDR2 as SVGAGI. V lost 6 bases and J 2 bases, leaving 13 bases between the germline ends. CDR3 region: CASRGLSEQETQYF. CDR3 DNA: TGTGCCAGCAGGGGACTTAGCGAACAAGAGACCCAGTACTTC.

This clonotype has ten or more counts. V usage is TRBV7-2 and J usage is TRBJ1-5; D may be TRBD1 (5 bases). CDR1 SGHTA and CDR2 FQGNSA come from the germline V gene. The CDR3 runs to 17 residues. V lost 5 bases and J lost 7, with 24 bases in between. The CDR3, as DNA: TGTGCCAGCAGCCGGAGGACATTGCCGCTAGGACGCCAGCCCCAGCATTTT. Protein: CASSRRTLPLGRQPQHF. The full variable domain, in which reference TRBV7-2 and TRBJ1-5 provide the parts outside the CDR3, is GAGVSQSPSNKVTEKGKDVELRCDPISGHTALYWYRQSLGQGLEFLIYFQGNSAPDKSGLPSDRFSAERTGGSVSTLTIQRTQQEDSAVYLCASSRRTLPLGRQPQHFGDGTRLSIL.

This rearrangement joins TRBV20-1 to TRBJ2-7, with D maybe TRBD1 (6 bases). The CDR3 runs 15 residues. V gave up 3 bases and J gave up 0 bases, with 15 bases separating them. The germline V gene encodes CDR1 DFQATT and CDR2 SNEGSKA (reference sequence). DNA of the CDR3: TGCAGTGCTAGTCCCGGACAGCCGCTCTCCTACGAGCAGTACTTC. Translating it yields CSASPGQPLSYEQYF.